The rows below give T cell receptor beta chains drawn from one sample of a study of blood T cells in healthy people across ages. From the 5' RACE reads, TCRdb called clonotypes with MiXCR, one entry per CDR3 protein. Found here are around 1,500,000 distinct CDR3 sequences, approximately 28% of them singletons; the top ten hold 7% to 9%. Sequenced sample: blood. All receptors derive from a woman in her thirties in good health. CDR3s include the opening cysteine and the closing phenylalanine or tryptophan. Fields, in order: CDR3 DNA, CDR3 protein, V gene, D gene, clone size, J gene. The D gene is left open where the match is weak. Size values are once, few and many counts, or a class for expanded clones, and some rows have none.

DNA: TGTGCCAGCAGCTTGGGGGCGGGACGGTTCGGGGTCTACAATGAGCAGTTCTTC
CDR3: CASSLGAGRFGVYNEQFF
V: TRBV7-9
D: NA
size: NA
J: TRBJ2-1

DNA: TGTGCCAGCAGCTTACAGAGACCCCGCTACGAGCAGTACTTC
CDR3: CASSLQRPRYEQYF
V: TRBV7-2
D: NA
size: NA
J: TRBJ2-7

DNA: TGTGCCAGCAGTCGTGGACTAGCGGGAGTCTACGAGCAGTACTTC
CDR3: CASSRGLAGVYEQYF
V: TRBV12-3/TRBV12-4
D: TRBD2
size: many
J: TRBJ2-7

DNA: TGTGCCAGCAGCCACCCCCCGGACAGGTCTGGTTGGGAGGGGTCACCCCTCCACTTT
CDR3: CASSHPPDRSGWEGSPLHF
V: TRBV7-9
D: TRBD1
size: few
J: TRBJ1-6

DNA: TGCGCCAGCAGCTTGGCCCTCACTAGGTCGAGTGAGCAGTTCTTC
CDR3: CASSLALTRSSEQFF
V: TRBV5-1
D: NA
size: many
J: TRBJ2-1

DNA: TGCAGTGCAAAGGGGACCTCCTACGAGCAGTACTTC
CDR3: CSAKGTSYEQYF
V: TRBV20-1
D: NA
size: few
J: TRBJ2-7

DNA: TGTGCCAGCAGATCCCAGACTAGCGGGCCAGGCACAGATACGCAGTATTTT
CDR3: CASRSQTSGPGTDTQYF
V: TRBV12-3/TRBV12-4
D: TRBD2
size: few
J: TRBJ2-3

DNA: TGTGCCAGCAGCGTAGGACTAGCGGGGGTCCATGAGCAGTTCTTC
CDR3: CASSVGLAGVHEQFF
V: TRBV9
D: TRBD2
size: NA
J: TRBJ2-1

DNA: TGTGCCTCCGGCACGGGGGAGTTAAACATTCAGTACTTC
CDR3: CASGTGELNIQYF
V: TRBV10-3
D: NA
size: many
J: TRBJ2-4

DNA: TGCAGCGTTGAGACCCCCCACAGGGGGCTCTACAATGAGCAGTTCTTC
CDR3: CSVETPHRGLYNEQFF
V: TRBV29-1
D: TRBD1
size: NA
J: TRBJ2-1

DNA: TGTGCCAGCACAGGCTTGGGCACTGAAGCTTTCTTT
CDR3: CASTGLGTEAFF
V: TRBV3-1
D: NA
size: few
J: TRBJ1-1

DNA: TGTGCCAGCAGCCCATCTAGCGGTGAGGCCTACGAGCAGTACTTC
CDR3: CASSPSSGEAYEQYF
V: TRBV7-2
D: TRBD2
size: NA
J: TRBJ2-7

DNA: TGTGCCATCAGTGACGCCTTCAACAAGTATACGCAGTATTTT
CDR3: CAISDAFNKYTQYF
V: TRBV10-3
D: NA
size: NA
J: TRBJ2-3

DNA: TGCGCCAGCAGCTTTCTGGGCAGACATGAGCAGTACTTC
CDR3: CASSFLGRHEQYF
V: TRBV5-1
D: NA
size: NA
J: TRBJ2-5

DNA: TGCAGCGTTGAAACGACTAGCGTCCACAATGAGCAGTTCTTC
CDR3: CSVETTSVHNEQFF
V: TRBV29-1
D: TRBD2
size: few
J: TRBJ2-1

DNA: TGTGCCAGCAGTTTGCCTAACGACCCCTACAATGAGCAGTTCTTC
CDR3: CASSLPNDPYNEQFF
V: TRBV12-3/TRBV12-4
D: NA
size: NA
J: TRBJ2-1

DNA: TGTGCCAGCAGCGTAGGAGTCCGCCTCAATGAGCAGTTCTTC
CDR3: CASSVGVRLNEQFF
V: TRBV9
D: NA
size: NA
J: TRBJ2-1

DNA: TGTGCCAGCTCACCACTGAGGAGGACGGGAGCTCAAGAGACCCAGTACTTC
CDR3: CASSPLRRTGAQETQYF
V: TRBV18
D: NA
size: NA
J: TRBJ2-5

DNA: TGCAGCATTGTCAGCCAAGTCTACGAGCAGTACTTC
CDR3: CSIVSQVYEQYF
V: TRBV29-1
D: NA
size: few
J: TRBJ2-7

DNA: TGCAGCGTTCTAACAGTGACCTACGAGCAGTACTTC
CDR3: CSVLTVTYEQYF
V: TRBV29-1
D: NA
size: many
J: TRBJ2-7

DNA: TGTGCCACCAGCAGAGATGACAGGGCGGAGGAAAAACTGTTTTTT
CDR3: CATSRDDRAEEKLFF
V: TRBV15
D: TRBD1
size: NA
J: TRBJ1-4

DNA: TGCGCCAGCAGTTTAGACCATACCCAGTACTTC
CDR3: CASSLDHTQYF
V: TRBV5-1
D: NA
size: few
J: TRBJ2-5

DNA: TGTGCCAGCAGTTTAACAGCTGAGAATGAGCAGTTCTTC
CDR3: CASSLTAENEQFF
V: TRBV12-3/TRBV12-4
D: NA
size: NA
J: TRBJ2-1

DNA: TGTGCCAGCTCACCAGGATCACGCTACGAGCAGTACTTC
CDR3: CASSPGSRYEQYF
V: TRBV18
D: NA
size: many
J: TRBJ2-7

DNA: TGTGCCAGCAGCGTAGACAGCCGAACCTACGAGCAGTACTTC
CDR3: CASSVDSRTYEQYF
V: TRBV9
D: NA
size: many
J: TRBJ2-7

DNA: TGTGCCAGCAGTGAAATCGGGCCTCAGTTCTTC
CDR3: CASSEIGPQFF
V: TRBV2
D: NA
size: few
J: TRBJ2-1

DNA: TGTGCCATCAGTGAGTCGACGGGAGGGCCAAGTCGTGAGCAGTTCTTC
CDR3: CAISESTGGPSREQFF
V: TRBV10-3
D: TRBD2
size: many
J: TRBJ2-1

DNA: TGTGCCAGCAGGCAGGGTTCGCACCGTACCAGCTCTGGGGCCAACGTCCTGACTTTC
CDR3: CASRQGSHRTSSGANVLTF
V: TRBV21-1
D: NA
size: few
J: TRBJ2-6

DNA: TGCAGCGTTGACATAACGGGAGGCCGTGCCGCCTACGAGCAGTACTTC
CDR3: CSVDITGGRAAYEQYF
V: TRBV29-1
D: TRBD2
size: NA
J: TRBJ2-7

DNA: TGCGCCAGCAGTGGCGGGGGGGCAGATACGCAGTATTTT
CDR3: CASSGGGADTQYF
V: TRBV5-1
D: TRBD2
size: many
J: TRBJ2-3

DNA: TGCAGCGCCGGGGGGGGGACTTTCGATCAGCCCCAGCATTTT
CDR3: CSAGGGTFDQPQHF
V: TRBV29-1
D: NA
size: few
J: TRBJ1-5

DNA: TGTGCCACCAGCCCACGGGGGGAGGGGGAGACCCAGTACTTC
CDR3: CATSPRGEGETQYF
V: TRBV24-1
D: TRBD2
size: few
J: TRBJ2-5

DNA: TGCGCCAGCAACCGGGACACCATGAACACTGAAGCTTTCTTT
CDR3: CASNRDTMNTEAFF
V: TRBV5-1
D: NA
size: few
J: TRBJ1-1

DNA: TGTGCCAGCAGGATAGGACGAAGCTCCTACAATGAGCAGTTCTTC
CDR3: CASRIGRSSYNEQFF
V: TRBV7-2
D: NA
size: NA
J: TRBJ2-1

DNA: TGCAGTGCTAGCCGGGACAGGGTGAACACTGAAGCTTTCTTT
CDR3: CSASRDRVNTEAFF
V: TRBV20-1
D: TRBD1
size: once
J: TRBJ1-1

DNA: TGCAGCGCTTCAGCGGGACGAGGTGGGGAAAAACTGTTTTTT
CDR3: CSASAGRGGEKLFF
V: TRBV29-1
D: NA
size: NA
J: TRBJ1-4

DNA: TGCGCCAGCAGCTACGGGACCGGTCATGGGCCCCAGCATTTT
CDR3: CASSYGTGHGPQHF
V: TRBV5-1
D: NA
size: NA
J: TRBJ1-5

DNA: TGCAGCGTTGATGTGATCGGGCGGGGGGGCCATAATGAGCAGTTCTTC
CDR3: CSVDVIGRGGHNEQFF
V: TRBV29-1
D: TRBD2
size: many
J: TRBJ2-1

DNA: TGCGCCAGCAGCATCTTAGCGGGGGCCCTCAATGAGCAGTTCTTC
CDR3: CASSILAGALNEQFF
V: TRBV5-1
D: TRBD2
size: many
J: TRBJ2-1

DNA: TGTGCCATCAGGCCGTTAGGCACAGATACGCAGTATTTT
CDR3: CAIRPLGTDTQYF
V: TRBV10-3
D: NA
size: NA
J: TRBJ2-3

DNA: TGTGCCAGCAGTGAATCAGGGCATCAGCCCCAGCATTTT
CDR3: CASSESGHQPQHF
V: TRBV2
D: NA
size: NA
J: TRBJ1-5

DNA: TGTGCCAGCACCTGGGGGAACAGGGGGCTAGAAGGCTACACCTTC
CDR3: CASTWGNRGLEGYTF
V: TRBV5-6
D: TRBD1
size: NA
J: TRBJ1-2

DNA: TGTGCCAGCAAGCAGGACACCGGCACTGAAGCTTTCTTT
CDR3: CASKQDTGTEAFF
V: TRBV2
D: NA
size: few
J: TRBJ1-1

DNA: TGCAGTGCGCCGGAGGGTCCCAAGATAAACGAGCAGTACTTC
CDR3: CSAPEGPKINEQYF
V: TRBV20-1
D: NA
size: few
J: TRBJ2-7